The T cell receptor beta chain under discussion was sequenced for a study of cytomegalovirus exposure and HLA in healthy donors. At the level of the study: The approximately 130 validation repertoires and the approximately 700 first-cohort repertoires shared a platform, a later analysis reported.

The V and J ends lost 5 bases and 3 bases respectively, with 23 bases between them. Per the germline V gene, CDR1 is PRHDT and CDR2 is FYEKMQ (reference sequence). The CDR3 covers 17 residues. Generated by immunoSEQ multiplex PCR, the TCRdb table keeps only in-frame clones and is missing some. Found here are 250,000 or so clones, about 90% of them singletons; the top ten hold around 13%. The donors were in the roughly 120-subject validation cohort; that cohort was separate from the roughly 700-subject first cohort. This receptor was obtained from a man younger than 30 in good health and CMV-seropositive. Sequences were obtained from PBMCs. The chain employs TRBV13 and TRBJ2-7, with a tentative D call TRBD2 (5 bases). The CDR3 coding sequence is TGTGCCAGCAGCCCAGGCCGTCTAGAGGGCGCAAACTACGAGCAGTACTTC. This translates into CASSPGRLEGANYEQYF.